Presented here are 28 T cell receptor beta chains from one specimen sequenced in a study of T cells in Graves' hyperthyroidism and ophthalmopathy. TCR beta CDR3 sequences were amplified from RNA transcripts. RT-PCR in the first round (using the HTBI primer set) targeted the TCR CDR3. TCRdb re-derived calls from the multiplex PCR reads in MiXCR, one entry per CDR3 protein. The sample lists some 370,000 distinct CDR3 sequences, around 15% occurring once. The specimen sequenced was blood. Receptor source: a man aged 45 to 65 with Graves' ophthalmopathy.

This clonotype was seen ten or more times. This rearrangement joins TRBV20-1 to TRBJ1-5; D uncertain. Deletions cut 1 base from V and 7 bases from J, with 11 bases between. CDR1 is DFQATT and CDR2 is SNEGSKA in the germline V gene (reference sequence). This CDR3 is built from 13 residues. The CDR3, as DNA: TGCAGTGCTAGAGGGTCTGGGGAACAGCCCCAGCATTTT. This codes for CSARGSGEQPQHF.

This clonotype was observed at least ten times. This chain uses TRBV18 with TRBJ1-1; perhaps TRBD1 as D (5 bases). CDR3 length equals 16 residues. CDR1 is KGHSH and CDR2 is LQKENI in the germline V gene. Trimming took 1 base from V and 0 from J, leaving 12 bases between them. CDR3 DNA: TGTGCCAGCTCACCACAAACGACAGACATGAACACTGAAGCTTTCTTT. Translation: CASSPQTTDMNTEAFF.

This clonotype was detected ten times or more. The chain has TRBV28 and TRBJ1-2, with D unresolved. The V and J ends lost 7 bases and 6 bases respectively, with 21 bases between them. Germline CDR1 and CDR2: MDHEN and SYDVKM. The CDR3 runs to 15 residues. DNA of the CDR3: TGTGCCAGCAAGGTGGGCGGTAGCCTGGTTGATGGCTACACCTTC. Residues: CASKVGGSLVDGYTF.

This clonotype was counted at least ten times. V usage is TRBV11-3 and J usage is TRBJ2-7, with 9 bases matching TRBD2. The ends lost 5 bases at V and 3 bases at J; junction bases unmatched: 17. Looked up from germline, CDR1 is SGHNT and CDR2 is YENEEA. CDR3 length: 18 amino acids. The CDR3 nucleotides read TGTGCCAGCAGCCCCGACAGGGTAGGGGTAGCGGGAGTCTACGAGCAGTACTTC. Translated, it gives CASSPDRVGVAGVYEQYF.

In its sample, this clonotype was seen many times. The chain uses TRBV27 and TRBJ1-2; 8 positions match TRBD1. Germline CDR1 and CDR2: MNHEY and SMNVEV (reference sequence). V dropped 5 bases and J dropped 5; count of bases not matched to a gene: 7. There are 14 residues in the CDR3. This CDR3 is CASSLGTGPYGYTF. CDR3 bases: TGTGCCAGCAGTCTCGGGACAGGTCCGTATGGCTACACCTTC.

This clonotype was picked up many times. This chain connects TRBV24-1 to TRBJ1-2, with D possibly matching TRBD1 (5 bases). The V and J ends lost 3 bases and 3 bases respectively, with 10 bases between them. The CDR3 extends over 14 amino acids. CDR1 is KGHDR, CDR2 SFDVKD, per germline. CDR3 in DNA: TGTGCCACCAGTGATCCGGCCAGGGACTATGGCTACACCTTC. It translates to CATSDPARDYGYTF.

This clonotype appeared a few times. The CDR3 DNA is TGTGCCAGCAGCCAGCAACTAGTCGGTGAGCAGTACTTC. The encoded protein is CASSQQLVGEQYF. The chain couples TRBV3-1 to TRBJ2-7; tentative D call: TRBD2 (5 bases). The CDR3 consists of 13 residues. V was pared by 3 bases and J by 7 bases, with 13 bases between. Germline CDR1 is LGHDT and CDR2 is YNNKEL (reference sequence).

Ten or more counts support this clonotype. This rearrangement joins TRBV12-3 or TRBV12-4 to TRBJ1-6, with D unresolved. V shed 3 bases and J shed 3 bases, with 9 bases lying between them. The CDR3 extends over 15 amino acids. Written as DNA, the CDR3 is TGTGCCAGCAGTTTGGGCGGAGGCTATAATTCACCCCTCCACTTT. It translates to CASSLGGGYNSPLHF.

V usage is TRBV6-1 and J usage is TRBJ2-2, with D hard to call. CDR1 MNHNS and CDR2 SASEGT come from the germline V gene. Trimming pared 1 base from V and 8 bases from J, leaving 2 bases between. The CDR3 totals 11 residues. Written as DNA, the CDR3 is TGTGCCAGCAGTGAAGTAGGGGAGCTGTTTTTT. Translated, it gives CASSEVGELFF.

The J gene is TRBJ2-1, the V gene TRBV9, with 9 bases that match TRBD1. The germline gives CDR1 SGDLS, CDR2 YYNGEE. V trimming: 0 bases; J trimming: 8 bases; junction bases outside the gene matches: 9. The CDR3 is 16 residues long. In nucleotides, the CDR3 is TGTGCCAGCAGCGTAGTCGCGGGACAGGGCAGACATGAGCAGTTCTTC. This codes for CASSVVAGQGRHEQFF.

The table lists this clonotype with a few counts. This clone may be a read error of a much larger clone one base away. This chain links TRBV7-2 with TRBJ2-3; TRBD1 might be the D (5 bases). The CDR3 contains 15 residues. The ends were cut back, 4 bases at V and 2 bases at J, with 13 bases in the middle. CDR1 and CDR2 from the germline V gene are SGHTA and FQGNSA. This CDR3 reads CASSSRRTTTDTQYF. The CDR3 coding sequence is TGTGCCAGCAGCTCGAGACGGACAACCACAGATACGCAGTATTTT.

In this sample, this clonotype turned up a few times. This clone may be a read error of a much larger clone one base away. This chain connects TRBV14 to TRBJ1-1, with no clear D. Germline V gene data show CDR1 as SGHDN and CDR2 as FVKESK. The CDR3 sequence is 14 residues long. CDR3 sequence: CASSPEGMNTEASF. CDR3 nucleotides: TGTGCCAGCAGCCCGGAGGGCATGAACACTGAAGCTTCCTTT.

The chain recombines TRBV12-3 or TRBV12-4 with TRBJ2-7, with 8 bases identical to TRBD2. The V segment lost 3 bases and the J segment 0 bases; nucleotides outside the gene matches: 10. CDR3 length equals 17 residues. As DNA, the CDR3 is TGTGCCAGCAGTTTCGAGAGAAGCGGGACTAGCTCCTACGAGCAGTACTTC. Protein product: CASSFERSGTSSYEQYF.

The rearrangement joins TRBV11-3 to TRBJ1-1; 7 bases agree with TRBD1. The trim removed 5 bases at V and 1 base at J, leaving 4 bases unmatched. Germline CDR1 reads SGHNT; CDR2 reads YENEEA. The CDR3 totals 14 residues. The CDR3, as DNA: TGTGCCAGCAGCGAATACAGGGGGAACACTGAAGCTTTCTTT. The encoded protein is CASSEYRGNTEAFF.

This clonotype was found a few times. The chain joins TRBV9 to TRBJ2-2, with 7 bases identical to TRBD2. After removal of 4 bases from V and 5 bases from J, the junction contained 8 bases not matched to a gene. In germline, CDR1 is SGDLS, CDR2 YYNGEE. The CDR3 totals 15 residues. As DNA, the CDR3 is TGTGCCAGCAGCTATACTAGCGAGGAAACCGGGGAGCTGTTTTTT. Amino acids: CASSYTSEETGELFF.

The chain recombines TRBV28 with TRBJ2-7, with 8 positions matching TRBD2. This CDR3 has 15 amino acids. Trimming took 2 bases from V and 6 from J; bases not matched to a gene: 9. Germline V CDR1 and CDR2: MDHEN, SYDVKM. CDR3 in DNA: TGTGCCAGCAGTTTAACTTTGGGCGGGGGGCTCGAGCAGTACTTC. Translation: CASSLTLGGGLEQYF. Using reference TRBV28 and TRBJ2-7 for the parts outside the CDR3, the full variable domain is DVKVTQSSRYLVKRTGEKVFLECVQDMDHENMFWYRQDPGLGLRLIYFSYDVKMKEKGDIPEGYSVSREKKERFSLILESASTNQTSMYLCASSLTLGGGLEQYFGPGTRLTVT.

This clonotype was seen at least ten times. Here the CDR3 reads CASRNPRITAGGTSGKLSSYEQYF. CDR3 sequence (DNA): TGTGCCAGCAGAAACCCACGCATTACAGCAGGGGGTACTAGCGGGAAACTGAGCTCCTACGAGCAGTACTTC. The V and J genes are TRBV6-2 or TRBV6-3 and TRBJ2-7; 10 bases agree with TRBD2. Losses at the gene ends were 6 bases for V and 0 bases for J; bases not matched to a gene: 32. The germline V gene encodes CDR1 MNHEY and CDR2 SVGEGT. The CDR3 is 24 amino acids.

This clonotype was detected many times. V and J are TRBV20-1 and TRBJ1-1; TRBD1 matches 8 bases. The CDR3 is 17 residues long. CDR1 and CDR2 from the germline V gene are DFQATT and SNEGSKA (reference sequence). Trimming took 5 bases from V and 0 from J; bases not matched to a gene: 14. Here the CDR3 DNA reads TGCAGTGCTCTGGATTCGTCAGGGGGCAGGGTGAACACTGAAGCTTTCTTT. Translated, it gives CSALDSSGGRVNTEAFF.

V usage is TRBV20-1 and J usage is TRBJ2-3, with TRBD2 matching over 14 bases. The V gene's germline CDR1 is DFQATT and CDR2 SNEGSKA (reference sequence). With V trimmed by 6 bases and J by 4 bases, 3 bases remained unmatched. The length of the CDR3 is 14 residues. The CDR3 DNA sequence: TGCAGTGCAGGGACTAGCGGGAGCGCAGATACGCAGTATTTT. It yields the protein CSAGTSGSADTQYF.

This clonotype was seen many times. V gene TRBV27 combines with J gene TRBJ2-3, with a tentative D call TRBD1 (5 bases). This CDR3 comprises 16 residues. The V and J ends lost 5 bases and 0 bases respectively, with 15 bases between them. The germline CDR1 and CDR2 sequences are MNHEY and SMNVEV (reference sequence). The CDR3 DNA follows: TGTGCCAGCAGTACGCGTCAGGGTACTAGCACAGATACGCAGTATTTT. It encodes CASSTRQGTSTDTQYF.

The table lists this clonotype with a few counts. The rearrangement links TRBV5-1 to TRBJ2-7, with 7 bases aligning to TRBD1. The CDR3 runs to 15 residues. V was pared by 1 base and J by 2 bases, with 6 bases of the junction left unmatched. Germline V gene lookup returns CDR1 SGHRS and CDR2 YFSETQ. CDR3 protein: CASSLTGTATYEQYF. CDR3 coding DNA: TGCGCCAGCAGCTTGACCGGGACAGCTACCTACGAGCAGTACTTC.

This clonotype was picked up many times. The gene calls are TRBV30 and TRBJ2-3; 7 nucleotides match TRBD2. The germline V gene has CDR1 GTSNPN and CDR2 SVGIG (reference sequence). The CDR3 covers 11 residues. The ends lost 1 base at V and 12 bases at J; junction bases unmatched: 4. The CDR3 loop reads CAWSDATSQYF. CDR3 DNA: TGTGCCTGGAGTGATGCGACTAGCCAGTATTTT.

This clonotype was seen many times. The chain uses TRBV20-1 and TRBJ2-1; 7 nucleotides align to TRBD2. CDR3 length: 12 amino acids. Per the germline V gene, CDR1 is DFQATT and CDR2 is SNEGSKA (reference sequence). V was pared by 7 bases and J by 9 bases, with 9 bases of the junction left unmatched. CDR3 bases: TGCAGTGTACTAGCGTTAGTGGGTGAGCAGTTCTTC. It specifies CSVLALVGEQFF.

The chain recombines TRBV7-2 with TRBJ2-5; 7 nucleotides match TRBD1. Germline V gene sequence: CDR1 SGHTA, CDR2 FQGNSA. The V and J ends lost 5 bases and 3 bases, in that order; junction bases with no gene match: 3. The CDR3 has 13 residues. CDR3 nucleotides: TGTGCCAGCAGCACAACAGGGGAAGAGACCCAGTACTTC. Residues: CASSTTGEETQYF.

This clonotype occurred many times. This chain links TRBV11-2 with TRBJ2-7, with D perhaps matching TRBD2 (5 bases). Germline lookup yields CDR1 SGHAT and CDR2 FQNNGV. CDR3 length: 17 amino acids. Trimming stripped 0 bases from V and 1 base from J, with 16 bases between. The CDR3, as DNA: TGTGCCAGCAGCTTAGATCGAGTGGGAGTTAAGTCCTACGAGCAGTACTTC. The encoded protein is CASSLDRVGVKSYEQYF.

This clonotype was observed a handful of times. The chain is built from TRBV9 and TRBJ1-3; TRBD1 might be the D (5 bases). Per germline, CDR1 SGDLS and CDR2 YYNGEE. Trimming removed 3 bases at V and 0 bases at J, with 7 bases between. The CDR3 has 14 amino acids. CDR3 in amino acids: CASSAGTSGNTIYF. As DNA, the CDR3 is TGTGCCAGCAGCGCAGGGACCTCTGGAAACACCATATATTTT.

This clonotype showed up just a few times. The V and J genes are TRBV9 and TRBJ2-3, with 10 bases that match TRBD2. Germline CDR1 and CDR2: SGDLS and YYNGEE. There are 14 residues in the CDR3. After removal of 3 bases from V and 6 bases from J, the junction contained 4 bases not matched to a gene. This CDR3 reads CASSGTSGGDTQYF. The CDR3 DNA is TGTGCCAGCAGCGGGACTAGCGGAGGGGATACGCAGTATTTT.

This clonotype has at least ten counts. The CDR3 here is CASSQLAGDEEQYF. The DNA of the CDR3 is TGTGCCAGCAGCCAACTAGCGGGAGATGAAGAGCAGTACTTC. This chain joins TRBV11-3 and TRBJ2-7, with 11 bases aligning to TRBD2. This CDR3 is built from 14 residues. The ends lost 5 bases at V and 7 bases at J; junction bases unmatched: 7. Germline V lookup: CDR1 SGHNT, CDR2 YENEEA. The variable domain in full, completed from reference TRBV11-3 and TRBJ2-7, reads EAGVVQSPRYKIIEKKQPVAFWCNPISGHNTLYWYLQNLGQGPELLIRYENEEAVDDSQLPKDRFSAERLKGVDSTLKIQPAELGDSAVYLCASSQLAGDEEQYFGPGTRLTVT.